These 12 T cell receptor beta chains were sequenced from one sample in a study of cytomegalovirus exposure and HLA in healthy donors. Amplification used 60 Vbeta primers and 13 Jbeta primers. Here immunoSEQ multiplex PCR was the method, and the copy in TCRdb shows in-frame clones only, minus some. Here the sample spans about 160,000 clones, roughly 79% being singletons. Specimen: PBMCs. These receptors all come from a middle-aged woman in good health and CMV-seronegative.

The chain employs TRBV7-9 and TRBJ2-1, with 11 bases fitting TRBD2. The CDR3 spans 16 residues. V was pared by 1 base and J by 6 bases, with 5 bases of the junction left unmatched. The germline gives CDR1 SEHNR, CDR2 FQNEAQ (reference sequence). The CDR3 coding sequence is TGTGCCAGCAGCTTAGGACTAGCGGGACCTACCAATGAGCAGTTCTTC. This encodes CASSLGLAGPTNEQFF.

The V and J genes are TRBV6-5 and TRBJ2-1; TRBD2 aligns across 12 bases. The CDR3 is 15 amino acids. In germline, CDR1 is MNHEY, CDR2 SVGAGI. V was pared by 4 bases and J by 10 bases, with 8 bases of the junction left unmatched. CDR3: CASSSPSGRAGEQFF. The CDR3, as DNA: TGTGCCAGCAGTTCACCTAGCGGGAGGGCCGGGGAGCAGTTCTTC.

This clone appeared once. The chain uses TRBV5-1 and TRBJ1-4, with D perhaps TRBD1 (5 bases). This CDR3 contains 15 residues. CDR1 is SGHRS, CDR2 YFSETQ, per germline. The V end was cut by 2 bases, the J end by 4 bases, with 12 bases between. CDR3 nucleotide sequence: TGCGCCAGCAGCTTCGCGGGGCGGATTAATGAAAAACTGTTTTTT. Translated, it gives CASSFAGRINEKLFF.

About this clone itself: Other DNA sequences in this specimen translate into the identical CDR3. The rearrangement joins TRBV6-1 to TRBJ2-2, with 7 nucleotides matching TRBD1. V shed 4 bases and J 4 bases; nucleotides not matched to a gene: 9. The germline gives CDR1 MNHNS, CDR2 SASEGT. This CDR3 is 16 amino acids long. The CDR3 sequence: CASSGQPTGPTGELFF. In DNA form, the CDR3 reads TGTGCCAGCAGTGGACAGCCGACAGGGCCCACCGGGGAGCTGTTTTTT.

Notes on this clone: A read error may produce the germline difference seen at one junction end. V gene TRBV30 combines with J gene TRBJ1-2, with D perhaps matching TRBD1 (5 bases). Per the germline V gene, CDR1 is GTSNPN and CDR2 is SVGIG (reference sequence). This CDR3 region has 14 residues. DNA of the CDR3: TGTGCCTGGCTATTAGGCCGAGGGACTTATGGTTACACCTTC. Encoded protein: CAWLLGRGTYGYTF.

The rearrangement uses TRBV9 and TRBJ1-1; TRBD1 is a possible D gene (5 bases). Germline V gene lookup returns CDR1 SGDLS and CDR2 YYNGEE. V was shortened by 9 bases and J by 0 bases, with 24 bases between the two germline ends. The CDR3 totals 17 residues. CDR3 sequence: CAIRLPLTGAMNTEAFF. The CDR3 DNA reads as TGTGCCATCAGACTCCCGTTAACAGGAGCTATGAACACTGAAGCTTTCTTT.

The J gene is TRBJ2-1, the V gene TRBV19; TRBD2 might be the D (6 bases). Per the germline V gene, CDR1 is LNHDA and CDR2 is SQIVND (reference sequence). The CDR3 has 12 residues. V was trimmed by 5 bases and J by 12 bases, leaving 14 bases between them. CDR3 sequence: CASSRTNTGQFF. CDR3 DNA sequence: TGTGCCAGTAGTCGGACTAACACGGGGCAGTTCTTC. The full variable domain, its missing parts supplied by reference TRBV19 and TRBJ2-1, is DGGITQSPKYLFRKEGQNVTLSCEQNLNHDAMYWYRQDPGQGLRLIYYSQIVNDFQKGDIAEGYSVSREKKESFPLTVTSAQKNPTAFYLCASSRTNTGQFFGPGTRLTVL.

The sample holds many counts of this clone. V usage is TRBV28 and J usage is TRBJ1-1; no firm D call. The length of the CDR3 is 12 residues. Trimming removed 3 bases from V and 2 bases from J, with 4 bases in between. Germline CDR1 reads MDHEN; CDR2 reads SYDVKM. CDR3 coding DNA: TGTGCCAGCAGTTTCAGTAACACTGAAGCTTTCTTT. This sequence encodes CASSFSNTEAFF.

This sequence joins TRBV6-5 and TRBJ1-2, with a possible D match to TRBD1 (5 bases). Trimming took 6 bases from V and 2 from J, leaving 10 bases between them. Germline CDR1 and CDR2: MNHEY and SVGAGI. There are 13 residues in the CDR3. In nucleotides, the CDR3 is TGTGCCAGCAGCAGGACACAAAACTATGGCTACACCTTC. Translating gives CASSRTQNYGYTF.

As regards this clone: At one end the junction does not follow the germline gene, possibly because of a read error. This chain uses TRBV30 with TRBJ1-2; D unresolved. The CDR3 contains 12 residues. Germline lookup yields CDR1 GTSNPN and CDR2 SVGIG (reference sequence). The CDR3 region is CAWGVVHHGYTF. CDR3 DNA sequence: TGTGCCTGGGGTGTGGTACACCATGGCTACACCTTC.

This clone was observed a handful of times. This CDR3 reads CASSSQGASREQYF. The CDR3 nucleotides read TGCGCCAGCAGCTCCCAGGGGGCATCTAGGGAGCAGTACTTC. The J gene is TRBJ2-7, the V gene TRBV5-1; TRBD1 aligns across 8 bases. The CDR3 spans 14 residues. The trim removed 3 bases at V and 7 bases at J, leaving 9 bases unmatched. Per germline, CDR1 SGHRS and CDR2 YFSETQ.

The chain has TRBV6-5 and TRBJ1-2; D possibly corresponds to TRBD1 (5 bases). Germline loops: CDR1 MNHEY, CDR2 SVGAGI. Trimming left V 6 bases short and J 4 bases short, with 12 bases between. The CDR3 runs 13 residues. CDR3 nucleotides: TGTGCCAGCAGCAAAGGGGCCGCCTATGGCTACACCTTC. It is translated as CASSKGAAYGYTF.